These T cell receptor beta chains were read from a single sample in a study of blood T cell repertoires in COVID-19. The method was immunoSEQ multiplex PCR; TCRdb's version includes in-frame clones alone and lacks a portion of them. Here the sample spans some 48,000 clones, about nine tenths being singletons. The sample comprised peripheral blood. The receptor set was obtained from a man between 65 and 85 years old with acute or convalescent COVID-19. Both conserved end residues are part of each CDR3. Fields, in order: clone size, V gene, J gene, D gene, CDR3 protein, CDR3 DNA. D genes are given only for firm matches. A row's size may be missing; if present it is once, few, many or a size class.

clone_size: .
v_call: TRBV6-2/TRBV6-3
j_call: TRBJ2-1
d_call: TRBD2
cdr3_aa: CASSYSTSGGRNEQFF
cdr3_nt: TGTGCCAGCAGTTACTCGACTAGCGGGGGGAGGAATGAGCAGTTCTTC

clone_size: .
v_call: TRBV24-1
j_call: TRBJ1-3
d_call: .
cdr3_aa: CATSERHKRSNTIYF
cdr3_nt: TGTGCCACCAGTGAAAGGCATAAACGGAGCAACACCATATATTTT

clone_size: .
v_call: TRBV27
j_call: TRBJ2-1
d_call: .
cdr3_aa: CATFPQRLRSYNEQFF
cdr3_nt: TGTGCCACCTTTCCCCAGCGGCTCCGCTCCTACAATGAGCAGTTCTTC

clone_size: few
v_call: TRBV20-1
j_call: TRBJ1-5
d_call: .
cdr3_aa: CSASRGTKRDQPQHF
cdr3_nt: TGCAGTGCTAGTCGGGGGACTAAAAGGGATCAGCCCCAGCATTTT

clone_size: .
v_call: TRBV6-5
j_call: TRBJ2-1
d_call: .
cdr3_aa: CASSYSTTGYNEQFF
cdr3_nt: TGTGCCAGCAGTTACTCGACGACAGGTTACAATGAGCAGTTCTTC

clone_size: .
v_call: TRBV5-5
j_call: TRBJ1-1
d_call: .
cdr3_aa: CASSLRDYTEAFF
cdr3_nt: TGTGCCAGCAGCTTGAGAGACTATACTGAAGCTTTCTTT

clone_size: .
v_call: TRBV5-5
j_call: TRBJ1-6
d_call: .
cdr3_aa: CASSLPLSDSPLHF
cdr3_nt: TGTGCCAGCAGCTTACCCCTAAGCGATTCACCCCTCCACTTT

clone_size: .
v_call: TRBV4-2
j_call: TRBJ2-7
d_call: TRBD2
cdr3_aa: CASSQLAGGPSEQYF
cdr3_nt: TGTGCCAGCAGCCAGCTAGCGGGGGGCCCTTCCGAGCAGTACTTC

clone_size: .
v_call: TRBV12-5
j_call: TRBJ2-7
d_call: TRBD1
cdr3_aa: CASGLEGGPNEQYF
cdr3_nt: TGTGCTAGTGGTTTGGAAGGGGGCCCCAACGAGCAGTACTTC

clone_size: .
v_call: TRBV10-3
j_call: TRBJ2-2
d_call: .
cdr3_aa: CAISEDGVSTGELFF
cdr3_nt: TGTGCCATCAGTGAGGATGGAGTCTCGACCGGGGAGCTGTTTTTT

clone_size: .
v_call: TRBV5-1
j_call: TRBJ1-1
d_call: TRBD1
cdr3_aa: CASSLGGQGNTEAFF
cdr3_nt: TGCGCCAGCAGCTTGGGGGGACAGGGAAACACTGAAGCTTTCTTT

clone_size: .
v_call: TRBV6-2/TRBV6-3
j_call: TRBJ2-7
d_call: TRBD2
cdr3_aa: CASSSVRGGPSYEQYF
cdr3_nt: TGTGCCAGCAGTTCCGTTCGCGGGGGACCATCCTACGAGCAGTACTTC

clone_size: .
v_call: TRBV6-5
j_call: TRBJ1-1
d_call: TRBD1
cdr3_aa: CASIRTGAVATEAFF
cdr3_nt: TGTGCCAGCATCAGGACAGGGGCGGTGGCCACTGAAGCTTTCTTT

clone_size: once
v_call: TRBV5-1
j_call: TRBJ1-1
d_call: TRBD1
cdr3_aa: CASSLGDRFDVAFF
cdr3_nt: TGCGCCAGCAGCTTGGGGGACAGATTCGATGTGGCTTTCTTT

clone_size: .
v_call: TRBV6-2/TRBV6-3
j_call: TRBJ2-6
d_call: TRBD1
cdr3_aa: CASSYEQGGPSSGANVLTF
cdr3_nt: TGTGCCAGCAGTTACGAACAGGGGGGACCAAGCTCTGGGGCCAACGTCCTGACTTTC

clone_size: .
v_call: TRBV6-1
j_call: TRBJ1-5
d_call: .
cdr3_aa: CASSETPRHQPQHF
cdr3_nt: TGTGCCAGCAGTGAAACTCCTAGGCATCAGCCCCAGCATTTT

clone_size: few
v_call: TRBV6-5
j_call: TRBJ1-6
d_call: .
cdr3_aa: CASSKGQNNSPLHF
cdr3_nt: TGTGCCAGCAGCAAAGGACAGAATAATTCACCCCTCCACTTT

clone_size: .
v_call: TRBV6-5
j_call: TRBJ2-5
d_call: .
cdr3_aa: CASRAQGGETQYF
cdr3_nt: TGTGCCAGCAGAGCACAGGGGGGGGAGACCCAGTACTTC

clone_size: .
v_call: TRBV29-1
j_call: TRBJ2-1
d_call: TRBD1
cdr3_aa: CSVLRDRDTYNEQFF
cdr3_nt: TGCAGCGTTTTGAGGGACAGAGACACTTACAATGAGCAGTTCTTC

clone_size: .
v_call: TRBV20-1
j_call: TRBJ1-2
d_call: TRBD1
cdr3_aa: CSAPGGGYTF
cdr3_nt: TGCAGTGCTCCAGGGGGTGGCTACACCTTC

clone_size: .
v_call: TRBV5-6
j_call: TRBJ2-1
d_call: .
cdr3_aa: CASSLVSQISYNEQFF
cdr3_nt: TGTGCCAGCAGCTTGGTCTCCCAGATCTCCTACAATGAGCAGTTCTTC

clone_size: .
v_call: TRBV3-1/TRBV3-2
j_call: TRBJ1-1
d_call: .
cdr3_aa: CASTQGVEAFF
cdr3_nt: TGTGCCAGCACCCAGGGAGTTGAAGCTTTCTTT

clone_size: .
v_call: TRBV7-2
j_call: TRBJ1-3
d_call: TRBD1
cdr3_aa: CASSLRDRRTGNTIYF
cdr3_nt: TGTGCCAGCAGCTTAAGGGACAGGAGGACTGGAAACACCATATATTTT

clone_size: .
v_call: TRBV5-8
j_call: TRBJ1-5
d_call: .
cdr3_aa: CASSLLDSSNQPQHF
cdr3_nt: TGTGCCAGCAGCCTGCTGGACAGTAGCAATCAGCCCCAGCATTTT

clone_size: .
v_call: TRBV5-1
j_call: TRBJ2-3
d_call: .
cdr3_aa: CASSLTVTSTDTQYF
cdr3_nt: TGCGCCAGCAGCTTGACGGTTACTAGCACAGATACGCAGTATTTT

clone_size: .
v_call: TRBV5-1
j_call: TRBJ2-3
d_call: TRBD1
cdr3_aa: CASSLARGRGDTQYF
cdr3_nt: TGCGCCAGCAGCTTGGCCAGGGGGCGGGGAGATACGCAGTATTTT

clone_size: once
v_call: TRBV4-1
j_call: TRBJ1-5
d_call: .
cdr3_aa: CASSPYQLRDTGFNQPQHF
cdr3_nt: TGCGCCAGCAGTCCATACCAATTACGGGACACAGGGTTTAATCAGCCCCAGCATTTT

clone_size: .
v_call: TRBV14
j_call: TRBJ2-3
d_call: .
cdr3_aa: CASSQAGISTDTQYF
cdr3_nt: TGTGCCAGCAGCCAAGCAGGGATTAGCACAGATACGCAGTATTTT

clone_size: once
v_call: TRBV6-5
j_call: TRBJ1-1
d_call: TRBD1
cdr3_aa: CASSLGQGLTEAFF
cdr3_nt: TGTGCCAGCAGTCTAGGACAGGGCCTCACTGAAGCTTTCTTT

clone_size: .
v_call: TRBV3-1/TRBV3-2
j_call: TRBJ1-1
d_call: .
cdr3_aa: CASSQDSLRGEAFF
cdr3_nt: TGTGCCAGCAGCCAAGATTCACTAAGAGGGGAAGCTTTCTTT

clone_size: few
v_call: TRBV4-3
j_call: TRBJ1-2
d_call: TRBD1
cdr3_aa: CASSQDRSRGTGWGYTF
cdr3_nt: TGCGCCAGCAGCCAAGACCGAAGCCGTGGGACAGGATGGGGCTACACCTTC

clone_size: .
v_call: TRBV9
j_call: TRBJ1-6
d_call: TRBD1
cdr3_aa: CANSGGRSPLHF
cdr3_nt: TGTGCCAACTCAGGGGGGAGATCACCCCTCCACTTT

clone_size: .
v_call: TRBV2
j_call: TRBJ2-7
d_call: TRBD2
cdr3_aa: CASRGGRLLYEQYF
cdr3_nt: TGTGCCAGCAGGGGAGGGAGGTTGCTCTACGAGCAGTACTTC

clone_size: .
v_call: TRBV6-6
j_call: TRBJ1-1
d_call: .
cdr3_aa: CASSYISNTEAFF
cdr3_nt: TGTGCCAGCAGTTATATATCGAACACTGAAGCTTTCTTT

clone_size: few
v_call: TRBV5-3
j_call: TRBJ1-2
d_call: TRBD1
cdr3_aa: CARSLGQGGYGYTF
cdr3_nt: TGTGCCAGAAGCTTGGGACAGGGCGGCTATGGCTACACCTTC

clone_size: .
v_call: TRBV28
j_call: TRBJ1-2
d_call: .
cdr3_aa: CASSSPPRGGYYGYTF
cdr3_nt: TGTGCCAGCAGTTCCCCCCCCCGGGGAGGATACTATGGCTACACCTTC

clone_size: .
v_call: TRBV7-3
j_call: TRBJ2-2
d_call: .
cdr3_aa: CASSLAGHTGELFF
cdr3_nt: TGTGCCAGCAGCTTAGCGGGGCATACCGGGGAGCTGTTTTTT

clone_size: .
v_call: TRBV9
j_call: TRBJ1-4
d_call: .
cdr3_aa: CASSVGAARAEKLFF
cdr3_nt: TGTGCCAGCAGCGTAGGTGCTGCGAGGGCAGAAAAACTGTTTTTT

clone_size: .
v_call: TRBV27
j_call: TRBJ1-1
d_call: .
cdr3_aa: CASSSFTGYTEAFF
cdr3_nt: TGTGCCAGCAGTTCGTTTACAGGGTACACTGAAGCTTTCTTT

clone_size: .
v_call: TRBV6-6
j_call: TRBJ1-5
d_call: .
cdr3_aa: CASSSQGNQPQHF
cdr3_nt: TGTGCCAGCAGTTCCCAGGGGAATCAGCCCCAGCATTTT

clone_size: .
v_call: TRBV11-2
j_call: TRBJ1-1
d_call: .
cdr3_aa: CASSLAPGDGPNTEAFF
cdr3_nt: TGTGCCAGCAGCTTAGCCCCGGGGGACGGCCCGAACACTGAAGCTTTCTTT

clone_size: .
v_call: TRBV29-1
j_call: TRBJ1-4
d_call: TRBD1
cdr3_aa: CSVEAAGGNEKLFF
cdr3_nt: TGCAGCGTTGAAGCGGCAGGGGGGAATGAAAAACTGTTTTTT

clone_size: .
v_call: TRBV29-1
j_call: TRBJ2-7
d_call: .
cdr3_aa: CSVSQSTYEQYF
cdr3_nt: TGCAGCGTTTCACAGAGCACCTACGAGCAGTACTTC

clone_size: once
v_call: TRBV9
j_call: TRBJ2-3
d_call: .
cdr3_aa: CASSGGPQGTQYF
cdr3_nt: TGTGCCAGCAGCGGGGGTCCCCAGGGTACGCAGTATTTT

clone_size: .
v_call: TRBV7-9
j_call: TRBJ2-3
d_call: TRBD2
cdr3_aa: CASSPRLAGGTADTQYF
cdr3_nt: TGTGCCAGCAGCCCCAGACTAGCGGGGGGGACAGCGGATACGCAGTATTTT

clone_size: .
v_call: TRBV4-2
j_call: TRBJ1-5
d_call: .
cdr3_aa: CASRDTLGHQPQHF
cdr3_nt: TGTGCCAGCAGGGACACTTTAGGTCATCAGCCCCAGCATTTT

clone_size: once
v_call: TRBV19
j_call: TRBJ1-5
d_call: .
cdr3_aa: CASSIVIGRSQPQHF
cdr3_nt: TGTGCCAGTAGTATTGTTATAGGCAGGTCTCAGCCCCAGCATTTT

clone_size: .
v_call: TRBV19
j_call: TRBJ1-1
d_call: .
cdr3_aa: CASSIGITEAFF
cdr3_nt: TGTGCCAGTAGTATAGGTATCACTGAAGCTTTCTTT

clone_size: .
v_call: TRBV4-3
j_call: TRBJ2-2
d_call: .
cdr3_aa: CASSQVWVARGGELFF
cdr3_nt: TGCGCCAGCAGCCAAGTGTGGGTCGCCAGGGGCGGGGAGCTGTTTTTT

clone_size: .
v_call: TRBV6-6
j_call: TRBJ2-3
d_call: TRBD2
cdr3_aa: CASSLIETHLGLAGRDTQYF
cdr3_nt: TGTGCCAGCAGCCTGATCGAAACCCATCTCGGACTAGCGGGGAGGGATACGCAGTATTTT

clone_size: .
v_call: TRBV7-2
j_call: TRBJ1-4
d_call: .
cdr3_aa: CASSLTSGGGEKLFF
cdr3_nt: TGTGCCAGCAGCTTAACGAGCGGCGGTGGCGAAAAACTGTTTTTT

clone_size: .
v_call: TRBV4-1
j_call: TRBJ2-7
d_call: .
cdr3_aa: CASSQFYGVRSAYEQYF
cdr3_nt: TGCGCCAGCAGCCAGTTCTACGGGGTCCGCTCGGCCTACGAGCAGTACTTC

clone_size: .
v_call: TRBV10-3
j_call: TRBJ2-3
d_call: TRBD2
cdr3_aa: CAISESSGGTDTQYF
cdr3_nt: TGTGCCATCAGTGAGTCTAGCGGGGGGACAGATACGCAGTATTTT

clone_size: .
v_call: TRBV19
j_call: TRBJ1-5
d_call: .
cdr3_aa: CASTTTGNQPQHF
cdr3_nt: TGTGCCAGTACCACCACAGGCAATCAGCCCCAGCATTTT

clone_size: .
v_call: TRBV27
j_call: TRBJ2-2
d_call: .
cdr3_aa: CASSFVVLGGTPNTGELFF
cdr3_nt: TGTGCCAGCAGTTTTGTTGTGCTGGGGGGGACACCGAACACCGGGGAGCTGTTTTTT

clone_size: .
v_call: TRBV6-4
j_call: TRBJ2-7
d_call: TRBD2
cdr3_aa: CANTGGSYEQYF
cdr3_nt: TGTGCCAACACGGGGGGCTCCTACGAGCAGTACTTC

clone_size: .
v_call: TRBV7-2
j_call: TRBJ2-7
d_call: TRBD1
cdr3_aa: CASSARQGTYEQYF
cdr3_nt: TGTGCCAGCAGCGCTAGACAGGGTACCTACGAGCAGTACTTC

clone_size: .
v_call: TRBV10-2
j_call: TRBJ1-5
d_call: TRBD1
cdr3_aa: CASSDRGNQPQHF
cdr3_nt: TGCGCCAGCAGTGACAGGGGGAATCAGCCCCAGCATTTT

clone_size: .
v_call: TRBV6-2/TRBV6-3
j_call: TRBJ2-2
d_call: .
cdr3_aa: CASSYSGADTGELFF
cdr3_nt: TGTGCCAGCAGTTACTCCGGCGCGGACACCGGGGAGCTGTTTTTT